This TCR beta chain was documented in a study of T-cell memory formation after mild COVID-19. General observations from the study: Second-wave clones that peaked on day 37 lacked confirmed SARS-CoV-2 specificity. The study detected some responding clones in pre-infection memory, suggesting cross-reactive memory joined. Day 15 to 85 contractors were CD4/CD8 balanced; later expanders leaned CD4+.

On this clonotype: Its antigen is unidentified.

Each CDR3 protein gets one entry after TCRdb re-called the 5' RACE reads with MiXCR. The sample includes approximately 400,000 distinct CDR3 sequences, 24% of them seen just once. The V end lost 5 bases, the J end lost 2 bases, and 16 bases lay between the germline ends. The length of the CDR3 is 15 residues. Germline values: CDR1 MNHEY, CDR2 SVGAGI. The source of this sequence is an adult woman who had mild COVID-19 (a few samples of this study predate the infection). Cell type and time point are not known. Sample: PBMCs or a T cell subset sorted from them (not recorded which). The V call is TRBV6-5, the J call TRBJ2-7; D may be TRBD1 (7 bases). The CDR3 DNA follows: TGTGCCAGCAGTCCGACAGGGTCGGGGGCCTACGAGCAGTACTTC. Its translation: CASSPTGSGAYEQYF.